A single sample is the source of the 5 T cell receptor beta chains below, sequenced in a study of cytomegalovirus exposure and HLA in healthy donors. The PCR used 60 Vbeta and 13 Jbeta primers. Libraries were prepared by immunoSEQ multiplex PCR; TCRdb keeps only in-frame clonotypes and omits some of them. In the table there are more than 100,000 clones, 65% to 85% of which are singletons. Sequencing used PBMCs. The receptor source for this set is a man in his forties or fifties in good health and CMV-seropositive.

The chain employs TRBV9 and TRBJ2-7; 12 bases map to TRBD2. With V trimmed by 1 base and J by 6 bases, 5 bases remained unmatched. Per the germline V gene, CDR1 is SGDLS and CDR2 is YYNGEE. This CDR3 has 15 amino acids. The CDR3 nucleotides read TGTGCCAGCAGCGTAAATCCGACTAGCGGGAGCGAGCAGTACTTC. Translation gives CASSVNPTSGSEQYF.

This chain links TRBV9 with TRBJ2-3; 13 bases align to TRBD2. The V gene end was trimmed by 1 base and the J gene end by 4 bases; junction bases not matched to a gene: 9. Per germline, CDR1 SGDLS and CDR2 YYNGEE. CDR3 length: 18 amino acids. CDR3 residues: CASSVTSGRGFGPDTQYF. CDR3 bases: TGTGCCAGCAGCGTAACTAGCGGGAGGGGGTTCGGGCCAGATACGCAGTATTTT.

The genes are TRBV9 and TRBJ2-3; 8 nucleotides match TRBD2. The CDR3 is 17 residues long. Unmatched junction bases numbered 7, after V lost 0 bases and J lost 1 base. Germline CDR1 is SGDLS and CDR2 is YYNGEE. The CDR3 nucleotides read TGTGCCAGCAGCGTAGACTTTCGGGGGGGTGGCACAGATACGCAGTATTTT. This gives the protein CASSVDFRGGGTDTQYF.

The chain has TRBV6-1 and TRBJ2-1; D is unresolved. This CDR3 region has 14 residues. The V gene lost 3 bases and the J gene lost 5 bases, with 11 bases spanning the gap. Germline CDR1 is MNHNS and CDR2 is SASEGT. In nucleotides, the CDR3 is TGTGCCAGCAGTGAGTTAGCTCCCCACAATGAGCAGTTCTTC. Protein: CASSELAPHNEQFF.

V is TRBV19 and J is TRBJ2-2, with 8 nucleotides matching TRBD2. J was trimmed by 6 bases and V by 7 bases; bases with no gene match: 7. Germline V gives CDR1 LNHDA, CDR2 SQIVND (reference sequence). The CDR3 contains 14 residues. CDR3 in DNA: TGTGCCAGTACCCGGAGTAGCGGGGCCGGGGAGCTGTTTTTT. This sequence encodes CASTRSSGAGELFF.